The source of this T cell receptor (beta chain) is a study of cytomegalovirus exposure and HLA in healthy donors. On this clone itself: Its antigen is not known. Germline and junction disagree at one end, which may indicate a read error.

Amplification used 60 Vbeta primers and 13 Jbeta primers. Sequencing used immunoSEQ multiplex PCR; TCRdb keeps in-frame clones, though not all of them. The table includes over 200,000 clones, about 72% detected once. This CDR3 is 16 amino acids long. Per the germline V gene, CDR1 is SEHNR and CDR2 is FQNEAQ (reference sequence). General study results and limits: Cytomegalovirus association was listed for about 170 TCR beta chains.

The sequenced sample was PBMCs. This clonotype was sampled from a male donor in good health and CMV-seronegative. This chain links TRBV7-9 with TRBJ2-7; 10 positions match TRBD1. DNA of the CDR3: TGTTCCAGCAGTCGCGGGACAGGGGTTCCTTTGGACGAGCAGTACTTC. It codes for CSSSRGTGVPLDEQYF.